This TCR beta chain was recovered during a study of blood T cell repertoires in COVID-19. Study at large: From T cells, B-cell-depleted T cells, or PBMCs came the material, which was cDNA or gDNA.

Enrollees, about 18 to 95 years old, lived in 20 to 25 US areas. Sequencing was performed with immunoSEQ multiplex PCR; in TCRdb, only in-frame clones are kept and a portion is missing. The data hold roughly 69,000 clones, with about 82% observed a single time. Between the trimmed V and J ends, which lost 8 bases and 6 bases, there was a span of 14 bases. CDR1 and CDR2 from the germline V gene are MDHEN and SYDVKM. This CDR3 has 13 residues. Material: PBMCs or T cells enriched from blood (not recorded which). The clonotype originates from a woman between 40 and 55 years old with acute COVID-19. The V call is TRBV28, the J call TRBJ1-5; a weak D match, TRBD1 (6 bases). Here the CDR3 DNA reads TGTGCCAGCGGGACAAACGACGGTCAGCCCCAGCATTTT. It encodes CASGTNDGQPQHF.